Listed below are T cell receptor beta chains from one sample, sequenced in a study of T cells expressing NK-cell markers. TCRdb derives one entry per CDR3 protein from the 5' RACE reads, leaving out DNA. The sample shows about half a million distinct CDR3 sequences, and approximately 1.5% sits with its ten largest clones. Input material: blood T cells: a sorted CD56 or NKG2C T cell subset, CD4+ or CD8+ T cells, or bulk PBMC T cells (not recorded which). These receptors were collected from a woman in her fifties or sixties in good health. The CDR3 runs from the conserved cysteine through the conserved F or W. Each record gives: V gene, J gene, CDR3 protein.

v_call: TRBV6-9; j_call: TRBJ2-5; cdr3_aa: CASTLGLGRKETQYF
v_call: TRBV15; j_call: TRBJ2-6; cdr3_aa: CATSRERGANVLTF
v_call: TRBV5-6; j_call: TRBJ2-2; cdr3_aa: CASSSAGTGGSGELFF
v_call: TRBV30; j_call: TRBJ1-4; cdr3_aa: CAWRGWGHLNEKLFF
v_call: TRBV6-5; j_call: TRBJ1-2; cdr3_aa: CASVEGSGTNYGYTF
v_call: TRBV12-3/TRBV12-4; j_call: TRBJ2-2; cdr3_aa: CASSSGTSGTTGELFF
v_call: TRBV12-3/TRBV12-4; j_call: TRBJ2-2; cdr3_aa: CASSLRQGAGELFF
v_call: TRBV5-1; j_call: TRBJ2-1; cdr3_aa: CASSLGQGYRNEQFF
v_call: TRBV20-1; j_call: TRBJ2-3; cdr3_aa: CSASGGSWATDTQYF
v_call: TRBV5-1; j_call: TRBJ2-5; cdr3_aa: CASSLGQDEETQYF
v_call: TRBV18; j_call: TRBJ1-5; cdr3_aa: CASSPSPGNQPQHF
v_call: TRBV2; j_call: TRBJ1-6; cdr3_aa: CASNRVNSPLHF
v_call: TRBV11-3; j_call: TRBJ1-1; cdr3_aa: CASSLRPTMNTEAFF
v_call: TRBV24-1; j_call: TRBJ1-5; cdr3_aa: CATSDSTGRGNQPQHF
v_call: TRBV10-3; j_call: TRBJ2-1; cdr3_aa: CAISDLAGTGNEQFF
v_call: TRBV30; j_call: TRBJ2-3; cdr3_aa: CAWGASGLSTDTQYF
v_call: TRBV7-9; j_call: TRBJ2-1; cdr3_aa: CASSLASGSYEQFF
v_call: TRBV12-3/TRBV12-4; j_call: TRBJ1-2; cdr3_aa: CASSLALGQGYTF
v_call: TRBV5-1; j_call: TRBJ2-2; cdr3_aa: CASSPAQVTTGELFF
v_call: TRBV10-3; j_call: TRBJ2-3; cdr3_aa: CAISETPTSGDTQYF
v_call: TRBV20-1; j_call: TRBJ2-1; cdr3_aa: CSAPTSLPSSYNEQFF
v_call: TRBV19; j_call: TRBJ1-5; cdr3_aa: CASSVSRQFNQPQHF
v_call: TRBV5-1; j_call: TRBJ2-3; cdr3_aa: CASSNWGTSYTDTQYF
v_call: TRBV11-2; j_call: TRBJ1-2; cdr3_aa: CASSLLQGMDYGYTF
v_call: TRBV14; j_call: TRBJ2-2; cdr3_aa: CASSPRWGGMSTGELFF
v_call: TRBV12-3/TRBV12-4; j_call: TRBJ2-3; cdr3_aa: CASKSRASPTDTQYF
v_call: TRBV12-3/TRBV12-4; j_call: TRBJ1-5; cdr3_aa: CATSIGQGRDQPQHF
v_call: TRBV12-3/TRBV12-4; j_call: TRBJ1-5; cdr3_aa: CASILTGGSSNQPQHF
v_call: TRBV4-1; j_call: TRBJ2-3; cdr3_aa: CASSQVGAAADTQYF
v_call: TRBV28; j_call: TRBJ2-5; cdr3_aa: CASSSWEGASQETQYF
v_call: TRBV5-1; j_call: TRBJ2-1; cdr3_aa: CASSKGGDWKNEQFF
v_call: TRBV24-1; j_call: TRBJ1-2; cdr3_aa: CATGHRDGYTF
v_call: TRBV9; j_call: TRBJ2-1; cdr3_aa: CASSVRASDSYNEQFF
v_call: TRBV29-1; j_call: TRBJ2-1; cdr3_aa: CSVEISRRGWNEQFF
v_call: TRBV19; j_call: TRBJ2-2; cdr3_aa: CASSMGDPRTGELFF
v_call: TRBV20-1; j_call: TRBJ2-3; cdr3_aa: CSPFDGGSTDTQYF
v_call: TRBV2; j_call: TRBJ2-5; cdr3_aa: CASKSDLYQETQYF
v_call: TRBV5-4; j_call: TRBJ1-2; cdr3_aa: CASSLRADYGYTF
v_call: TRBV6-2/TRBV6-3; j_call: TRBJ2-7; cdr3_aa: CASISTGISYEQYF
v_call: TRBV5-6; j_call: TRBJ2-5; cdr3_aa: CASSFRQTDKQETQYF
v_call: TRBV11-2; j_call: TRBJ2-2; cdr3_aa: CASRVPGLATGELFF
v_call: TRBV6-5; j_call: TRBJ2-2; cdr3_aa: CASSYTLGLASTGELFF
v_call: TRBV10-2; j_call: TRBJ1-5; cdr3_aa: CASRPRQSNQPQHF
v_call: TRBV6-5; j_call: TRBJ1-1; cdr3_aa: CASSYSVGAQKRDTEAFF
v_call: TRBV7-9; j_call: TRBJ1-1; cdr3_aa: CASSLLGGLSTEAFF